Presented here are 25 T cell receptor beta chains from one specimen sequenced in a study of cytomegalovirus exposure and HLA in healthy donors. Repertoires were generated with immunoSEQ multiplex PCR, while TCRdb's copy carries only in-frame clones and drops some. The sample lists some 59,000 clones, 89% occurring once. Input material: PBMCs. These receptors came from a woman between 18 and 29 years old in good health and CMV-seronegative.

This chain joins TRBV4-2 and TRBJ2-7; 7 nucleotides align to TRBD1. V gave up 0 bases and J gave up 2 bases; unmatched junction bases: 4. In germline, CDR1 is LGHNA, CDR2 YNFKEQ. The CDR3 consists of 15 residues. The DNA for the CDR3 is TGTGCCAGCAGCCAAGAGGACAGGCTACCCTACGAGCAGTACTTC. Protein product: CASSQEDRLPYEQYF.

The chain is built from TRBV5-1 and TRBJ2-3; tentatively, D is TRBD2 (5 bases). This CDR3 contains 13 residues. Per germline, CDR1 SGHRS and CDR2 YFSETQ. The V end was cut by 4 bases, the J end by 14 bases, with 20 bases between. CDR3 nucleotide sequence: TGCGCCAGCAGCGTGGAGAGCGGAACCACCTTGTATTTT. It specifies CASSVESGTTLYF.

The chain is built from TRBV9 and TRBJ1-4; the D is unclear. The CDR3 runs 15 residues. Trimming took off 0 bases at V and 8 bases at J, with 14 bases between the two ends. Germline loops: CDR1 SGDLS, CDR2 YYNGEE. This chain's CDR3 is CASSVGGNPREKLFF. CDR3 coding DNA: TGTGCCAGCAGCGTAGGCGGGAACCCTAGGGAAAAACTGTTTTTT.

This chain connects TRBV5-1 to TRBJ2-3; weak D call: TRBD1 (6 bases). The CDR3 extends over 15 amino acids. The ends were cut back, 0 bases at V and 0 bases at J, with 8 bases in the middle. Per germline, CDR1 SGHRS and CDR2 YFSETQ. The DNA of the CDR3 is TGCGCCAGCAGCTTGGTGACAGGCAGCACAGATACGCAGTATTTT. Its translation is CASSLVTGSTDTQYF.

The CDR3, as DNA: TGTGCCAACTCCCGGGACAGGCACTACAATGAGCAGTTCTTC. This encodes CANSRDRHYNEQFF. The chain has TRBV6-1 and TRBJ2-1; 8 bases are shared with TRBD1. Germline V lookup: CDR1 MNHNS, CDR2 SASEGT. CDR3 length equals 14 residues. V trimming: 10 bases; J trimming: 3 bases; junction bases outside the gene matches: 8.

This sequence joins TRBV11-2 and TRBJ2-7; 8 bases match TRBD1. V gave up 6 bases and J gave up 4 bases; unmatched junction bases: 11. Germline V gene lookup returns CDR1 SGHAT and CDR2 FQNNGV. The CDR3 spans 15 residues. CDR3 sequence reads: CASRPVQGAGYEQYF. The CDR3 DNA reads TGTGCCAGCAGACCAGTGCAGGGGGCAGGGTACGAGCAGTACTTC.

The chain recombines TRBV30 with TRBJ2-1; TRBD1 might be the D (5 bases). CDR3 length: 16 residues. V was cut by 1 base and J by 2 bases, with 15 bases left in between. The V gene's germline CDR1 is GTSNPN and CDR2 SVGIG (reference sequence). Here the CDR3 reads CAWSGTGGMAYNEQFF. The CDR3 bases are TGTGCCTGGAGTGGTACAGGTGGCATGGCCTACAATGAGCAGTTCTTC.

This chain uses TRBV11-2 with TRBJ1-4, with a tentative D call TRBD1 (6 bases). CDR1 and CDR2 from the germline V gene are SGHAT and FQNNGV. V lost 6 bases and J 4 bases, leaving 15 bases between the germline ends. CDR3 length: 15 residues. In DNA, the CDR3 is TGTGCCAGCAGTCCCGGACAGACTTATAATGAAAAACTGTTTTTT. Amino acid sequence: CASSPGQTYNEKLFF.

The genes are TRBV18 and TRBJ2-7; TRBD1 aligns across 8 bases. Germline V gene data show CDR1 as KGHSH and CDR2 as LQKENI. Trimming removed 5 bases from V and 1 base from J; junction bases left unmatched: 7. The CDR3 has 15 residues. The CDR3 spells CASSAGTGGSYEQYF. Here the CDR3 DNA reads TGTGCCAGCTCAGCAGGGACAGGAGGTTCCTACGAGCAGTACTTC.

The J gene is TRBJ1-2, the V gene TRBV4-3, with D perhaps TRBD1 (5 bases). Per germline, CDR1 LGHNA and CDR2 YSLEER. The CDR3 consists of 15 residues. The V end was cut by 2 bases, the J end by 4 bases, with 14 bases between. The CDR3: CASSQNSGLTYGYTF. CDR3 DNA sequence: TGCGCCAGCAGCCAAAATTCGGGACTGACCTATGGCTACACCTTC.

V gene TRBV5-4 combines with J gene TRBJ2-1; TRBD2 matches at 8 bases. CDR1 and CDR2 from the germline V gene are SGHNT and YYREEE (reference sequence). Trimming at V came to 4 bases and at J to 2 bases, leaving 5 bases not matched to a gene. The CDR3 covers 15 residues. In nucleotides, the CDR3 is TGTGCCAGCAGCCCGAATAGCGGGACCTACAATGAGCAGTTCTTC. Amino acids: CASSPNSGTYNEQFF.

Here the CDR3 reads CAWSVPPGASNQPQHF. In DNA, the CDR3 is TGTGCCTGGAGTGTACCCCCAGGGGCTAGCAATCAGCCCCAGCATTTT. The chain couples TRBV30 to TRBJ1-5; D perhaps matches TRBD1 (6 bases). V was trimmed by 0 bases and J by 0 bases, leaving 12 bases between them. CDR1 is GTSNPN, CDR2 SVGIG, per germline (reference sequence). CDR3 length: 16 amino acids.

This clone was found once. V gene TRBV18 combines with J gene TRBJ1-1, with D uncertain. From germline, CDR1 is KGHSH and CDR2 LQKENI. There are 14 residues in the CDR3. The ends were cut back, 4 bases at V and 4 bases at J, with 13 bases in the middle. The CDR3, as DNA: TGTGCCAGCTCACAGCGTCTGGCACCCACTGAAGCTTTCTTT. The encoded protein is CASSQRLAPTEAFF.

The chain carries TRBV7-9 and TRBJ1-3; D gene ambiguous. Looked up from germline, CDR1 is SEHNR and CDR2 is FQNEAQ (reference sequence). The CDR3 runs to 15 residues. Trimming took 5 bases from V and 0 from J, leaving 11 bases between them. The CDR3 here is CASSPEGSSGNTIYF. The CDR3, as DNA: TGTGCCAGCAGCCCTGAGGGCAGCTCTGGAAACACCATATATTTT.

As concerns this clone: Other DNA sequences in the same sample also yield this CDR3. The CDR3 nucleotides read TGTGCCAGCAGCTTTACGGGGGAAGAAGCTTTCTTT. It specifies CASSFTGEEAFF. The genes are TRBV5-5 and TRBJ1-1; perhaps TRBD1 as D (5 bases). V was shortened by 2 bases and J by 8 bases, with 10 bases between the two germline ends. The CDR3 has 12 amino acids. Germline CDR1 reads SGHKS; CDR2 reads YYEKEE (reference sequence).

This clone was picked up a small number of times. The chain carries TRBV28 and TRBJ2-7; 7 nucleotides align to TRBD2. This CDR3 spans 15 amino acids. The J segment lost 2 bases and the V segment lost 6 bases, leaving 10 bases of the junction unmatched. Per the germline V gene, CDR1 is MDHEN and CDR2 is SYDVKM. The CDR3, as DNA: TGTGCCAGCAGGCGATACCCGGGGGGAGCCTACGAGCAGTACTTC. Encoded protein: CASRRYPGGAYEQYF.

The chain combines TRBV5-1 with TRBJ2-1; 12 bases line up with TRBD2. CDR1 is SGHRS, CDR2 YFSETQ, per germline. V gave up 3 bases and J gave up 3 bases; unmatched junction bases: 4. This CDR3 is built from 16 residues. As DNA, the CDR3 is TGCGCCAGCAGCTGGGGACTAGCGGGTGTCTACAATGAGCAGTTCTTC. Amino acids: CASSWGLAGVYNEQFF.

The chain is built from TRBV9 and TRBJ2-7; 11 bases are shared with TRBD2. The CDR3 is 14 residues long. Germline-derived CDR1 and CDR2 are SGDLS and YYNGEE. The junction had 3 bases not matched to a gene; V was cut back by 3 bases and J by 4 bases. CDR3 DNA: TGTGCCAGCAGCGCGGGACTAGCGGAGTACGAGCAGTACTTC. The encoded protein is CASSAGLAEYEQYF. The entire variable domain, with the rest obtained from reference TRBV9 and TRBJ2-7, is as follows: DSGVTQTPKHLITATGQRVTLRCSPRSGDLSVYWYQQSLDQGLQFLIQYYNGEERAKGNILERFSAQQFPDLHSELNLSSLELGDSALYFCASSAGLAEYEQYFGPGTRLTVT.

CDR3 nucleotides: TGTGCCAGCAGCCCCGGTGGGACTCCGAACACCGGGGAGCTGTTTTTT. Translation gives CASSPGGTPNTGELFF. V and J are TRBV9 and TRBJ2-2; maybe TRBD2 (6 bases). CDR3 length: 16 residues. Trimming removed 4 bases from V and 0 bases from J, with 13 bases in between. Germline CDR1 and CDR2: SGDLS and YYNGEE.

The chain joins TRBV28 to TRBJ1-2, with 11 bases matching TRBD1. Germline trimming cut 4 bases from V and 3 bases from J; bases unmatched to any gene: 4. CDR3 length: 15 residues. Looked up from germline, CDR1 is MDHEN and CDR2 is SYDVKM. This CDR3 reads CASSSGQGAYYGYTF. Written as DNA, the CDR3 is TGTGCCAGCAGTTCCGGACAGGGGGCGTACTATGGCTACACCTTC.

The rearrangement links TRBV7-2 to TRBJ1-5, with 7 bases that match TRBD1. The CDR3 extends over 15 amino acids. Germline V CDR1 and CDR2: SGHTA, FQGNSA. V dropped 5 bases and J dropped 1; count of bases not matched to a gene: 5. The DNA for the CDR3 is TGTGCCAGCAGCACCCCACAGGGGAGCAATCAGCCCCAGCATTTT. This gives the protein CASSTPQGSNQPQHF. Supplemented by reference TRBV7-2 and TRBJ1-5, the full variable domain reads GAGVSQSPSNKVTEKGKDVELRCDPISGHTALYWYRQSLGQGLEFLIYFQGNSAPDKSGLPSDRFSAERTGGSVSTLTIQRTQQEDSAVYLCASSTPQGSNQPQHFGDGTRLSIL.

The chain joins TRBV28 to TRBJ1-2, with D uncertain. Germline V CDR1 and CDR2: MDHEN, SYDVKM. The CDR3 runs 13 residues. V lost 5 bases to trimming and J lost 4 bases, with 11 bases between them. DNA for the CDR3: TGTGCCAGCAGTACCGGAGTCGGCTATGGCTACACCTTC. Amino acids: CASSTGVGYGYTF.

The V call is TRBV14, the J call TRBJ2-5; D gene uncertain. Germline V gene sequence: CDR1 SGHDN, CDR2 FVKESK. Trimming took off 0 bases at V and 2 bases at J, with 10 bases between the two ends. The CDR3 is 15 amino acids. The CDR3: CASSQERSRQETQYF. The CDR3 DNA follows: TGTGCCAGCAGCCAAGAAAGGAGTCGACAAGAGACCCAGTACTTC.

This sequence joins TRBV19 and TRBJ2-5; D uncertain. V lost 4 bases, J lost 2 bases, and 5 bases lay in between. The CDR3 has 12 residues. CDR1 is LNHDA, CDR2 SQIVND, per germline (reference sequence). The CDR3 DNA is TGTGCCAGTAGTACCAGACAAGAGACCCAGTACTTC. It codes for CASSTRQETQYF.

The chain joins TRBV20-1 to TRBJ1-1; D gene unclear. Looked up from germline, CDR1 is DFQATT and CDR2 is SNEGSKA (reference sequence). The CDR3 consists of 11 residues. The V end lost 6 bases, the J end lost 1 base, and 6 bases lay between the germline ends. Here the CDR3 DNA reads TGCAGTGCCCCCCGGAACACTGAAGCTTTCTTT. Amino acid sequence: CSAPRNTEAFF.